Sequencing of this T cell receptor beta chain was carried out in a study of blood T cells in healthy people across ages. Study-wide results and limits: A roughly linear age-dependent decrease characterized TCR beta diversity per million T cells.

A second PCR, run for roughly 7 to 11 cycles, used a sample-barcoded 5' primer plus a J-beta primer mix. Every sample returned 2.5 million or more CDR3-containing paired-end reads. TCRdb re-derived calls from the 5' RACE reads in MiXCR, one entry per CDR3 protein. The table has just under 550,000 distinct CDR3 sequences, 24% seen once; the top ten hold less than 9%. A remark on this clonotype: What it recognizes is unknown.

V was clipped by 7 bases and J by 2 bases; unmatched bases: 5. Germline-derived CDR1 and CDR2 are SGHAT and FQNNGV. The CDR3 has 13 amino acids. These records were also assigned to another study, of T cells of mothers and their children.

The source material was blood. This TCR came from a boy aged 5-17 years in good health. This chain uses TRBV11-2 with TRBJ2-7, with 7 bases identical to TRBD1. As DNA, the CDR3 is TGTGCCAGCACCTACAGGGGTACCTACGAGCAGTACTTC. It is translated as CASTYRGTYEQYF.